These 18 T cell receptor beta chains were sequenced from one sample in a study of beta chain features in type 1 diabetes. Sequenced material consisted of expressed TCRB transcripts (all of the isolated RNA was reverse transcribed). Sequencing used immunoSEQ multiplex PCR; TCRdb keeps in-frame clones, though not all of them. Of a few hundred thousand clones in the sample, roughly 11% are singletons; the top ten hold 1% to 1.5%. Sequences were obtained from central memory CD4+ T cells from blood. The origin of the receptors is a man aged 18 to 29 in good health.

At least ten counts were recorded for this clone. The chain recombines TRBV14 with TRBJ2-1, with unresolved D. Germline values: CDR1 SGHDN, CDR2 FVKESK. The CDR3 totals 15 residues. Trimming cost V 0 bases and J 2 bases, with 8 bases left between them. CDR3 region: CASSQDPYTYNEQFF. The CDR3, as DNA: TGTGCCAGCAGCCAAGATCCCTACACCTACAATGAGCAGTTCTTC.

This rearrangement joins TRBV27 to TRBJ1-1, with 11 bases aligning to TRBD1. J gave up 6 bases and V 6 bases, and 6 bases lay outside the gene matches. CDR1 is MNHEY and CDR2 is SMNVEV in the germline V gene (reference sequence). The CDR3 length is 14 residues. The DNA of the CDR3 is TGTGCCAGCAGGCCCGGACAGGGGGCTTCTGAAGCTTTCTTT. As protein: CASRPGQGASEAFF.

This clone turned up a few times. This sequence joins TRBV6-4 and TRBJ1-5; D is possibly TRBD1 (6 bases). This CDR3 spans 15 amino acids. V was shortened by 3 bases and J by 1 base, with 10 bases between the two germline ends. Germline V CDR1 and CDR2: MRHNA, SNTAGT. The CDR3: CASSEQGGSNQPQHF. CDR3 coding DNA: TGTGCCAGCAGTGAACAGGGCGGGAGCAATCAGCCCCAGCATTTT.

There are a few counts of this clone. The CDR3 sequence is CASSPGPWQYF. CDR3 bases: TGTGCCAGCAGTCCCGGGCCGTGGCAGTACTTC. V gene TRBV2 combines with J gene TRBJ2-7; D gene ambiguous. This CDR3 comprises 11 residues. V lost 5 bases and J 9 bases, leaving 11 bases between the germline ends. Germline lookup yields CDR1 SNHLY and CDR2 FYNNEI.

As to this clone: A clone one base away is much larger, so this may be a read error. The J gene is TRBJ2-7, the V gene TRBV4-2; TRBD1 agrees at 8 bases. The CDR3 totals 14 residues. The V segment lost 4 bases and the J segment 3 bases; nucleotides outside the gene matches: 5. Germline CDR1 reads LGHNA; CDR2 reads YNFKEQ. This chain's CDR3 is CASSRTGINYEQYF. In nucleotides, the CDR3 is TGTGCCAGCAGCCGGACAGGGATAAACTACGAGCAGTACTTC.

J is TRBJ2-5 and V is TRBV30; 7 bases map to TRBD2. The CDR3 sequence is 12 residues long. Per germline, CDR1 GTSNPN and CDR2 SVGIG (reference sequence). The V segment lost 4 bases and the J segment 3 bases; nucleotides outside the gene matches: 2. The CDR3 loop reads CAWTSGEETQYF. The CDR3 region has the DNA TGTGCCTGGACTAGCGGTGAAGAGACCCAGTACTTC.

This clone was recorded many times. This chain connects TRBV29-1 to TRBJ2-1, with D tentatively TRBD1 or TRBD2 (6 bases each). This CDR3 has 13 residues. V lost 5 bases and J 0 bases, leaving 8 bases between the germline ends. Germline V gene lookup returns CDR1 SQVTM and CDR2 ANQGSEA. The CDR3: CSVRGDSYNEQFF. DNA of the CDR3: TGCAGCGTTAGGGGGGACTCCTACAATGAGCAGTTCTTC.

Ten or more counts support this clone. The chain uses TRBV14 and TRBJ2-1; TRBD2 matches 7 bases. The V gene's germline CDR1 is SGHDN and CDR2 FVKESK. V trimming: 6 bases; J trimming: 8 bases; junction bases outside the gene matches: 10. The CDR3 is made up of 14 amino acids. The CDR3 is CASSPRAGRDEQFF. The DNA for the CDR3 is TGTGCCAGCAGTCCGAGAGCGGGAAGGGATGAGCAGTTCTTC.

This clone was counted only a few times. The chain employs TRBV25-1 and TRBJ2-7, with D unclear. The CDR3 spans 12 residues. The V end lost 4 bases, the J end lost 5 bases, and 9 bases lay between the germline ends. CDR1 is MGHDK, CDR2 SYGVNS, per germline. In DNA form, the CDR3 reads TGTGCCAGCAGTGGTTACTCGGACGAGCAGTACTTC. It yields the protein CASSGYSDEQYF.

V usage is TRBV18 and J usage is TRBJ2-4; D perhaps matches TRBD2 (6 bases). Germline CDR1 KGHSH, CDR2 LQKENI. The CDR3 spans 15 residues. The V end lost 3 bases, the J end lost 7 bases, and 16 bases lay between the germline ends. Here the CDR3 reads CASSPYQGTGNIQYF. The DNA of the CDR3 is TGTGCCAGCTCACCTTATCAAGGGACTGGTAACATTCAGTACTTC.

The rearrangement joins TRBV30 to TRBJ1-1; the D is unclear. Germline CDR1 reads GTSNPN; CDR2 reads SVGIG (reference sequence). The CDR3 has 12 amino acids. The CDR3 bases are TGTGGTATGGGCGGAATGAACACTGAAGCTTTCTTT. Translated, it gives CGMGGMNTEAFF.

The chain couples TRBV6-1 to TRBJ1-5; D is undetermined. The CDR3 extends over 15 amino acids. Trimming stripped 1 base from V and 1 base from J, with 8 bases between. Germline CDR1 is MNHNS and CDR2 is SASEGT. The CDR3 nucleotides are TGTGCCAGCAGTGAAGGGATAGGGAGCAATCAGCCCCAGCATTTT. It yields the protein CASSEGIGSNQPQHF.

This clone has just a few counts. This CDR3 reads CASSLTMNTEAFF. DNA for the CDR3: TGTGCCAGCAGCCTAACAATGAACACTGAAGCTTTCTTT. The genes are TRBV14 and TRBJ1-1; D not certain. V gave up 4 bases and J gave up 0 bases, with 6 bases separating them. Germline-derived CDR1 and CDR2 are SGHDN and FVKESK. The CDR3 extends over 13 amino acids.

The rearrangement links TRBV25-1 to TRBJ2-6; D is unresolved. This CDR3 is built from 14 residues. In germline, CDR1 is MGHDK, CDR2 SYGVNS. Trimming removed 6 bases at V and 0 bases at J, with 6 bases between. The CDR3 spells CASSGHSGANVLTF. The CDR3 nucleotides read TGTGCCAGCAGCGGCCACTCTGGGGCCAACGTCCTGACTTTC.

A few counts support this clone. V gene TRBV29-1 combines with J gene TRBJ2-5; no clear D. CDR3 length: 10 residues. V was clipped by 7 bases and J by 5 bases, with 8 bases between them. Germline CDR1 and CDR2: SQVTM and ANQGSEA. The CDR3 DNA is TGCAGCGGTGGGCGGGAGACCCAGTACTTC. Translated, it gives CSGGRETQYF.

V and J are TRBV19 and TRBJ1-1; D perhaps matches TRBD1 (6 bases). Germline loops: CDR1 LNHDA, CDR2 SQIVND (reference sequence). V was trimmed by 6 bases and J by 0 bases, leaving 17 bases between them. The CDR3 totals 16 residues. The CDR3 region is CASSGRQALMNTEAFF. CDR3 bases: TGTGCCAGTAGCGGAAGACAGGCCCTTATGAACACTGAAGCTTTCTTT.

This clone was detected only a few times. The V gene is TRBV29-1, the J gene TRBJ2-7; 14 bases agree with TRBD2. After removal of 5 bases from V and 0 bases from J, the junction contained 9 bases not matched to a gene. The CDR3 covers 17 residues. Germline lookup yields CDR1 SQVTM and CDR2 ANQGSEA. CDR3 in amino acids: CSVLTSGRGYTSYEQYF. The CDR3 DNA is TGCAGCGTTTTGACTAGCGGGAGGGGGTATACCTCCTACGAGCAGTACTTC.

About this clone itself: Other DNA sequences in this sample translate to the same CDR3. The chain is built from TRBV5-1 and TRBJ2-7; the match to TRBD1 covers 11 bases. The CDR3 has 14 amino acids. V gave up 4 bases and J gave up 2 bases; unmatched junction bases: 2. The germline V gene has CDR1 SGHRS and CDR2 YFSETQ. CDR3 region: CASSTGQGAYEQYF. The CDR3 DNA is TGCGCCAGCAGCACGGGACAGGGGGCCTACGAGCAGTACTTC.